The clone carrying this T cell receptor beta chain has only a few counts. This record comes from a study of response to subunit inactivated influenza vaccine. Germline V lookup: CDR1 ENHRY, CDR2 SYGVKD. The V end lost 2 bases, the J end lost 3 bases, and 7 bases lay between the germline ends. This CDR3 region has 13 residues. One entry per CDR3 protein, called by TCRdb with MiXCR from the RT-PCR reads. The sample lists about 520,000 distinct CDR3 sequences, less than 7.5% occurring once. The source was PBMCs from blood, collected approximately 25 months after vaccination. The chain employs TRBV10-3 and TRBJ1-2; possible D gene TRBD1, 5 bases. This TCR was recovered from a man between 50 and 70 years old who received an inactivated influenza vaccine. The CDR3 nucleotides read TGTGCCATCAGTGAGGGGGGTGACTATGGCTACACCTTC. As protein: CAISEGGDYGYTF.